This T cell receptor (beta chain) derives from a study of tumor-infiltrating lymphocytes in primary liver carcinoma. Germline trimming cut 1 base from V and 4 bases from J; bases unmatched to any gene: 4. Germline CDR1 and CDR2: SQVTM and ANQGSEA. This CDR3 spans 14 amino acids. As regards this clonotype: The antigen is undetermined.

Reverse transcription of 450 to 500 ng total RNA with a constant-region primer produced TCR beta cDNA. Sequencing libraries for TCR beta derived from three nested multiplex PCR rounds that used slightly modified ARM-PCR. The first two PCR rounds, roughly 9 cycles each, used TRBV1-TRBV30 forward primers and a C-beta reverse primer. TCRdb redid the calling of the multiplex PCR reads with MiXCR, one entry per CDR3 protein. In the table there are tens of thousands of distinct CDR3 sequences, 75% to 80% of which are singletons. Investigators took RNA and DNA out together from approximately 22-30 mg of unsorted bulk tissue. Every tumor yielded five separate sampled regions. Notes on the study in general: No more than about 8-24% of top clones could be seen in all five tumor regions.

This sequence joins TRBV29-1 and TRBJ2-1; 7 nucleotides line up with TRBD2. The source material was liver tumor tissue from sampling region 1. Subset denoted: tumor region T1, superior pole. This clonotype was obtained from a woman aged 30 to 39 with primary liver carcinoma and hepatitis B virus infection. CDR3 amino acids: CSVEVSSGYNEQFF. CDR3 coding DNA: TGCAGCGTTGAAGTATCTAGCGGTTACAATGAGCAGTTCTTC.